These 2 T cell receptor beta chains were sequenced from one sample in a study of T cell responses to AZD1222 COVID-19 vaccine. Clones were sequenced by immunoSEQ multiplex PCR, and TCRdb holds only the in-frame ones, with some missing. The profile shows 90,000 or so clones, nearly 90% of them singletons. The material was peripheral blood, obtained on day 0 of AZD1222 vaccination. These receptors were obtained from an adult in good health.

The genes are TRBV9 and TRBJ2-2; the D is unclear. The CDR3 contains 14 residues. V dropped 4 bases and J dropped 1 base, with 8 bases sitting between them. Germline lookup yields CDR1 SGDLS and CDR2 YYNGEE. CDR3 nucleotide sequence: TGTGCCAGCAGCCAAAGACAGAACACCGGGGAGCTGTTTTTT. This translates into CASSQRQNTGELFF.

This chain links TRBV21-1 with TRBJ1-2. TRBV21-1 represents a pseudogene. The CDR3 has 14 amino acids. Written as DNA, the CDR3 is TGTGCCAGCAGACGGGACGGTGTCAACTATGGCTACACCTTC. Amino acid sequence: CASRRDGVNYGYTF.